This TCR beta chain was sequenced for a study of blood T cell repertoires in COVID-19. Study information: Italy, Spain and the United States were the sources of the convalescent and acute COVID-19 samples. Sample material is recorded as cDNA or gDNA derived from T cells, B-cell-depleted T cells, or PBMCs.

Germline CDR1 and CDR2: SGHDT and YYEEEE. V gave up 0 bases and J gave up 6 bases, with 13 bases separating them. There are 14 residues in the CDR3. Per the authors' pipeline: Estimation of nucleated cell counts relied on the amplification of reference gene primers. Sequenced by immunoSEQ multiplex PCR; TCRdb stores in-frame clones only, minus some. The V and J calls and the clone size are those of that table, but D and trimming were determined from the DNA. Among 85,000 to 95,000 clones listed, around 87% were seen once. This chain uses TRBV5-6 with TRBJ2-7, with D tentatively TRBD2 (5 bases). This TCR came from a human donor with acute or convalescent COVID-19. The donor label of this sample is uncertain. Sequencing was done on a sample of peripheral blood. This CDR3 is CASSLGHLAGEQYF. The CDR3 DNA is TGTGCCAGCAGCTTGGGACACCTTGCGGGCGAGCAGTACTTC.